The TCR beta chain under discussion was sequenced for a study of PD-1 blockade in classical Hodgkin lymphoma. Findings of the study overall: Repertoire differences have undefined causes, possibly disease activity or prior therapy. Whoever responded completely had baseline diversity much like that seen in newly diagnosed patients. CD4+ TCR diversity, unlike CD8+, rose significantly by C4D1.

Per germline, CDR1 SGHTA and CDR2 FQGNSA. CDR3 length: 14 residues. V shed 5 bases and J shed 0 bases, with 7 bases lying between them. TCRdb's copy holds only in-frame clones and misses some; the assay was immunoSEQ multiplex PCR. This sample has under 20,000 clones; 80% to 90% occur once, and the top ten carry 13%. There was relapse after autologous stem cell transplantation in every patient, and there was variation in brentuximab vedotin exposure. Best responses were complete response, partial response or progressive disease. With regard to this clone: Its antigen is as yet unknown.

This sequence originates from a human donor with classical Hodgkin lymphoma. The rearrangement joins TRBV7-2 to TRBJ1-4; no clear D gene. This specimen consisted of peripheral blood mononuclear cells (PBMCs), obtained before the second cycle of nivolumab. CDR3 region: CASSLRSTNEKLFF. The CDR3 nucleotides read TGTGCCAGCAGCCTCCGGTCAACTAATGAAAAACTGTTTTTT.